This record concerns one TCR beta chain sequence. The clone's antigen remains unknown. Base-call qualities are not available, and no considerably larger clone is one nucleotide away. The library was produced with the immunoSEQ multiplex PCR assay. For the multiplex PCR, a mixture combining 60 forward primers for TCR Vbeta segments and 13 reverse primers for TCR Jbeta segments was used. Amplification of the CDR3 region of rearranged TCR beta genes was performed with a multiplex PCR assay on genomic DNA. On the Illumina HiSeq System, the amplified TCR beta libraries were sequenced as 87-base-pair reads. The original methods were these. In a later analysis, roughly 80 million unique TCR beta chains were counted across the 690 or so repertoires, and roughly 11 million of these chains were shared by at least two donors. Raw reads were error-corrected and collapsed into unique sequences with a nearest-neighbor algorithm that merged closely related sequences to remove PCR and sequencing errors. CDR3 sequences were aligned to IMGT reference sequences to assign V, D and J gene segments. Each retained sequence needed at least a six-nucleotide match to both a V gene segment and a J gene segment. A rearrangement was called productive if the CDR3 had no stop codons and remained in frame with V and J, and every other rearrangement was called non-productive. Following IMGT convention, CDR3 was defined as the stretch from the second conserved V-encoded cysteine up to the conserved J-encoded phenylalanine. Sequences without an unambiguous match to a single V gene segment were excluded from the earlier analysis of several hundred of the donors. An earlier analysis of several hundred of the donors classified V segments as functional when productive rearrangements were above 56.7% and as segregating when the standard deviation between donors was above 5%. A statistical classification framework was developed to diagnose cytomegalovirus status using the catalog of TCR beta chain sequences. In a later analysis, V and J genes were assigned by comparing TCR nucleotide sequences against IMGT/GENE-DB human TR gene sequences. In a later analysis, CDR3 sequences and most-parsimonious VDJ recombination scenarios were assigned using the TCRdist pipeline. In a later analysis, each TCR beta chain was defined by its CDR3 amino acid sequence together with its V-gene family, and reads without a unique V-gene family were excluded. In a later analysis, around 600 highly shared, low-generation-probability nucleotide sequences were removed to address suspected cross-contamination and a sequencing artifact. For each public chain, a later analysis derived a clonal expansion index from normalized ranks of inferred template counts within each repertoire. A later analysis computed generation probabilities with a VDJ recombination model fitted to out-of-frame rearrangements, and checked the results against IGoR. In a later analysis, TCR-TCR, TCR-HLA and TCR-CMV co-occurrence was scored with hypergeometric tests, and a repertoire-size bias correction was applied to TCR pairs. A later analysis estimated false discovery rates by permuting HLA or CMV assignments 20 times. In a later analysis, co-occurring TCRs were grouped using DBSCAN, and TCRdist sequence similarity was added for clustering within HLA-allele-positive subsets. Co-occurrence clustering excluded repertoires with fewer than 30,000 or more than 120,000 public chains, plus five with anomalous nucleotide sharing. Sourced from immuneACCESS, this table was stored by TCRdb with only in-frame sequences that have V and J called. A share of the clones is absent; for the studies checked, an unresolved V gene accounts for under half, and the remainder has no known explanation. V, J and clone size were drawn from that table, and D and trimming were deduced from the DNA. The sample table contains some 150,000 clones; only one count was recorded for roughly 80% of them. The ten largest clones represent approximately 4.5% of the sample.

The sample comes from a study of cytomegalovirus exposure and HLA in healthy donors (dated by TCRdb to about 2017). About the investigation overall: In an earlier analysis of roughly 500 of the donors, around 300 Gb of sequence data and some 120 million unique TCR beta sequences from about 190 million T cells were reported. Among 300 to 450 genotyped donors of the cohort, an average of roughly 240,000 unique TCR beta nucleotide sequences were sequenced per donor, around 20% of them non-productive. All discovery cohort repertoires had been generated on a single sequencing platform. Rather than drawing on any new phenotypic data, the later analysis identified candidate immune exposures from TCR beta sequences and the way those sequences occurred across donors. Typing coverage differed by locus: A, B, C, DRB1 and DQB1 were typed in about 629-640 donors, DQA1 in approximately 520, DPA1 in some 610, and DPB1 in about 450. In an earlier analysis of over 550 of the donors, high-throughput TCR beta sequencing was used to judge whether each TCR beta V gene segment behaved as functional or pseudogenic. The study used immunosequencing to profile the T cell repertoires of several hundred subjects and linked those repertoires to cytomegalovirus serostatus. Along with the approximately 600-subject first cohort, a separate validation cohort of more than 90 different subjects was used. About 300 gigabases of sequencing data and 70 million to 95 million unique TCR sequences made up an early release that covered 500 to 650 HLA-typed donors. A later analysis re-examined previously published TCR beta repertoires from more than 650 donors and added high-resolution HLA genotyping to investigate patterns of TCR occurrence. Donor age, sex, ethnicity and CMV serostatus were compiled alongside the repertoire data. The genetic ancestry cluster associated with self-reported Caucasian donors included 81% of the 398 genotyped donors. Class I and class II HLA loci were covered by the typing at four-digit resolution. Because of strong linkage in the cohort, roughly five DR-DQ haplotypes were treated as single units for association and clustering. A later genetic analysis used genome-wide SNP genotypes for about three fifths of the roughly 700 donors, treating that subset as a discovery cohort. To predict cytomegalovirus infection status, the study combined high-throughput TCR immunosequencing, statistical association of individual TCRs with disease status, and machine learning. The aim of the study was to test whether cataloging public T cell receptors could identify signatures of past pathogen exposure.

The germline V gene gives CDR1 as MGHRA and CDR2 as YSYEKL. Trimming takes 4 bases off V and 4 bases off J; junction bases not matched to a gene: 15. The CDR3 spans 19 residues, from the cysteine through the phenylalanine. The only DNA kept is the CDR3, 57 bases in frame from the first base. The cohort was made up of hundreds of healthy bone marrow donors. All cohort members were sampled while nominally healthy, although unrecorded immune exposures were likely present. The donor was CMV seronegative and was included in the group of under 450 seronegative cohort members. A peripheral blood sample was provided by each donor, and peripheral blood mononuclear cells were used for TCR beta sequencing. Genomic DNA was extracted from the blood cell samples with the Qiagen DNeasy Blood Extraction Kit. Overall results and qualifications from the work: A further reported finding was that TCR beta sequences accurately predicted the HLA-A and HLA-B alleles for most subjects in the first cohort. In a later analysis, more than 15,000 TCR beta sequences were associated with specific HLA alleles at a false discovery rate of 0.05. In a later genetic analysis, a missense DCLRE1C variant was associated with V-gene and J-gene trimming of TCR beta chains, and the association was replicated in an independent cohort. Most TCR sequences were observed very rarely across donors, whereas some public TCRs were present in many individuals. In a later analysis, several top co-occurrence clusters were reported to appear linked to parvovirus B19, influenza, CMV and Epstein-Barr virus. According to the authors, the approach could potentially be generalized to other disease states and immunological phenotypes. According to a later analysis, TCR association rates differed among HLA loci, with DRB1 alleles showing the most associated TCRs and HLA-C alleles showing the fewest. Because counts were too low, about 17 rarely observed V segments, including chromosome 9 orphons, were excluded from the earlier analysis of 587 of the donors. A cluster of highly shared sequence variants was judged likely to represent a technical artifact of the sequencing pipeline. Immune exposure information for the cohort was limited to CMV serostatus. Assigning TCR associations to individual alleles was difficult when HLA alleles, especially DR and DQ, strongly co-occurred. Three of the identified cytomegalovirus-associated TCR beta chains were confirmed in vitro to be specific for cytomegalovirus antigens. Only TCR beta chains were sequenced in this cohort, and the absence of alpha or paired-chain data limited detectable features. Presence/absence analyses assumed roughly uniform sequencing depth across donors, an assumption that may not hold. According to a later genetic analysis, donors in an Asian-associated ancestry cluster had fewer N-insertions in productive TCRs than the approximately 630-donor mean. Some IMGT-functional V segments, including TRBV6-2 and TRBV6-3, could not be distinguished by the 87-base-pair reads and were therefore excluded. A later analysis found that most CMV-associated TCR beta chains appeared HLA-restricted, with HLA associations seemingly driven largely by CMV exposure. Cytomegalovirus status was reported to be diagnosed by the classifier with high specificity and sensitivity in both the original and validation cohorts. In a later analysis, HLA-associated TCR beta chains showed more clonal expansion and lower generation probabilities than non-associated chains that were equally common. Correlated functional status among segregating V segments might reflect linkage disequilibrium, but an unknown experimental factor could not be ruled out. The study gave a list of some 150 TCR beta chains associated with cytomegalovirus. An earlier analysis of approximately 530 of the donors showed that most TCR beta V segments appeared in productive rearrangements either about 90% or about 30% of the time, which broadly matched IMGT annotations. Because HLA typing was missing for some donors at each locus, association tests included only the typed subset.

The chain links TRBV4-1 with TRBJ2-3, with 12 junctional bases fitting TRBD2. Input material: PBMCs. The TCR comes from a middle-aged man in good health and CMV-seronegative. The sequenced DNA: TGCGCCAGCAGCCTTAAACTTCGGACTAGCGGGGTTTTGGCAGATACGCAGTATTTT. The encoded protein is CASSLKLRTSGVLADTQYF.